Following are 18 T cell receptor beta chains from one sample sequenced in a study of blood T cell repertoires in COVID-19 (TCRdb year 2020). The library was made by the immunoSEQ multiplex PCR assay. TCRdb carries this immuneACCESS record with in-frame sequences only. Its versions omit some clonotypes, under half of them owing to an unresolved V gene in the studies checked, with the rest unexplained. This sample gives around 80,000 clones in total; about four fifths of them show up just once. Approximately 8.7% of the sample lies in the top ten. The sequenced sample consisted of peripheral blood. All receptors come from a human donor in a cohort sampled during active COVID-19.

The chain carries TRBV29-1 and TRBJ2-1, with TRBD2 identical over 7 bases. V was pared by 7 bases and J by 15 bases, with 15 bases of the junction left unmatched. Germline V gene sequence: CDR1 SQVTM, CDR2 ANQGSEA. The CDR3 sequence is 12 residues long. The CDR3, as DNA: TGCAGCGCTGGGGGGGAGGGTTCATGGCGGTTCTTC. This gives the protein CSAGGEGSWRFF.

The CDR3, as DNA: TGCGCCAGCAGCTTGGTCTTACAAGAGACCCAGTACTTC. Translated: CASSLVLQETQYF. The gene calls are TRBV5-1 and TRBJ2-5; D remains ambiguous. Per germline, CDR1 SGHRS and CDR2 YFSETQ. The ends were cut back, 0 bases at V and 2 bases at J, with 5 bases in the middle. CDR3 size: 13 residues. Full variable domain (rest looked up from reference TRBV5-1 and TRBJ2-5): KAGVTQTPRYLIKTRGQQVTLSCSPISGHRSVSWYQQTPGQGLQFLFEYFSETQRNKGNFPGRFSGRQFSNSRSEMNVSTLELGDSALYLCASSLVLQETQYFGPGTRLLVL.

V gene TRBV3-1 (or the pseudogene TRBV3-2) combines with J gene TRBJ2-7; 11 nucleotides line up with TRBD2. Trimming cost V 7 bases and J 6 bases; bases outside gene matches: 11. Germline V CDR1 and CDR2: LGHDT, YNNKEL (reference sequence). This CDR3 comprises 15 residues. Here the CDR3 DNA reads TGTGCCAGCACCTATAAACCACTAGCGGGAGCCGAGCAGTACTTC. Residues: CASTYKPLAGAEQYF.

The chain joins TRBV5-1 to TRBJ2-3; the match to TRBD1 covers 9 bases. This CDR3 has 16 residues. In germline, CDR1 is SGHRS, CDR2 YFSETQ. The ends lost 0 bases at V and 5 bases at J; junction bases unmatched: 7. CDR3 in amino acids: CASSLVGQGHGDTQYF. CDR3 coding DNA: TGCGCCAGCAGCTTGGTGGGACAGGGTCATGGAGATACGCAGTATTTT.

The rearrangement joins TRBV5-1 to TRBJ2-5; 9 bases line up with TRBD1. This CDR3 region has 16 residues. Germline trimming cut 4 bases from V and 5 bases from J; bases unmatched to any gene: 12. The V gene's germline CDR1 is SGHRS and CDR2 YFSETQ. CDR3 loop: CASSGGTGLNLETQYF. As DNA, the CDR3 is TGCGCCAGCAGCGGAGGGACAGGGTTGAACTTGGAGACCCAGTACTTC.

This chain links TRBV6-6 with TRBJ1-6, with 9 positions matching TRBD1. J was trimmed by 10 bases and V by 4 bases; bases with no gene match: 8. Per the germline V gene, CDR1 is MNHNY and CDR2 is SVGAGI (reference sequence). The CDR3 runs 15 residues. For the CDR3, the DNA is TGTGCCAGCAGTTTGACAAGACAGGGGGAATCACCCCTCCACTTT. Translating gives CASSLTRQGESPLHF.

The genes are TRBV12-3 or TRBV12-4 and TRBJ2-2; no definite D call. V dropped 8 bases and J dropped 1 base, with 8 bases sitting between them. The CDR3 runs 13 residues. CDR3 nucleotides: TGTGCCAGCCGGTACCTGAACACCGGGGAGCTGTTTTTT. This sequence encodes CASRYLNTGELFF.

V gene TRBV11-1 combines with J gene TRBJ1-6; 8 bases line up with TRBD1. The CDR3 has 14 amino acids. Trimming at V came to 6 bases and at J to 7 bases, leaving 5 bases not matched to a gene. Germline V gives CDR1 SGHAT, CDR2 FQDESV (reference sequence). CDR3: CASSRTGNNSPLHF. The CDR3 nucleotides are TGTGCCAGCAGTCGGACAGGGAACAATTCACCCCTCCACTTT.

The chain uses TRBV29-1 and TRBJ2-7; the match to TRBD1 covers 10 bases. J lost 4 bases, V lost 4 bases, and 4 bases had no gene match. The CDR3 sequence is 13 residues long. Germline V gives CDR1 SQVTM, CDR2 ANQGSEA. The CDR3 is CSVGDRGKYEQYF. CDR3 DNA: TGCAGCGTTGGGGACAGGGGCAAGTACGAGCAGTACTTC.

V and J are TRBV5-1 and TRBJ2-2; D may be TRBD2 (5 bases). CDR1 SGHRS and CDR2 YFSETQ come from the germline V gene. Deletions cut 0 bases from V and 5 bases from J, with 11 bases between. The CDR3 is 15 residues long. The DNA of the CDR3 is TGCGCCAGCAGCTTGGAGGGAGTCGGAACCGGGGAGCTGTTTTTT. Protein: CASSLEGVGTGELFF.

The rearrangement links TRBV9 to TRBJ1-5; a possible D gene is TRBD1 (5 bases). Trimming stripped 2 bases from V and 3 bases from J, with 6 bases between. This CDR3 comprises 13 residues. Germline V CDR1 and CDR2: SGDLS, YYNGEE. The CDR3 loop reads CASSVGHNQPQHF. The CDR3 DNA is TGTGCCAGCAGCGTCGGACACAATCAGCCCCAGCATTTT.

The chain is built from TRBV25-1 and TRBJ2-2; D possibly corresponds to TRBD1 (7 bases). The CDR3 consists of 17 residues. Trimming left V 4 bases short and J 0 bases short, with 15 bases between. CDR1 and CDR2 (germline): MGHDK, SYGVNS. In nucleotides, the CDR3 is TGTGCCAGCAGTGGGAGACAGGGAGGTTCGAACACCGGGGAGCTGTTTTTT. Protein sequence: CASSGRQGGSNTGELFF.

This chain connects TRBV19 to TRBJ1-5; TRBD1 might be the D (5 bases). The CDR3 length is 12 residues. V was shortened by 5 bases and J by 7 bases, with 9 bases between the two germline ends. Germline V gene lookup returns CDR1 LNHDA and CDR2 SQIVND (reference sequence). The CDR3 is CASSSGGQPQHF. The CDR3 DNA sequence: TGTGCCAGTAGTTCCGGGGGACAGCCCCAGCATTTT.

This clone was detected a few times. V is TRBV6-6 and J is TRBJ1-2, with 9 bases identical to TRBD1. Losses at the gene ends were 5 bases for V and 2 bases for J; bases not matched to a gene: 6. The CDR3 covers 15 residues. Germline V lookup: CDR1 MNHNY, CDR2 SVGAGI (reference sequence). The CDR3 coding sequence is TGTGCCAGCAGTACCCCGACAGGGGGAAACTATGGCTACACCTTC. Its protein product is CASSTPTGGNYGYTF.

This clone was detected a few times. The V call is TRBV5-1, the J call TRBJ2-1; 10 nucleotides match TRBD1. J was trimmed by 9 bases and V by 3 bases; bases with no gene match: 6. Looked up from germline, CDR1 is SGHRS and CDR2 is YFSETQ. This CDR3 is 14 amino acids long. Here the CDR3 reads CASSSGGQGGEQFF. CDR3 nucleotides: TGCGCCAGCAGCTCAGGCGGACAGGGGGGTGAGCAGTTCTTC.

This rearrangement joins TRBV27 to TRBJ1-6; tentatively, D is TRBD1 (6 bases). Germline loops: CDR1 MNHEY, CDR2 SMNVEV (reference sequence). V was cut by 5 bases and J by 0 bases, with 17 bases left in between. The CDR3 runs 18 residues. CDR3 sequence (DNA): TGTGCCAGCAGTCCGAAACCGGGACAAAGCTCCTATAATTCACCCCTCCACTTT. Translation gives CASSPKPGQSSYNSPLHF.

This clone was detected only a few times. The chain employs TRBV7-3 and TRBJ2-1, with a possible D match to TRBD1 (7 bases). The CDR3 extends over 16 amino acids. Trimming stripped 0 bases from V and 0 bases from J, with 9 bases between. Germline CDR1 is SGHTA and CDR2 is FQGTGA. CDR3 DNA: TGTGCCAGCAGCTTAACGCGGGACAGCTCCTACAATGAGCAGTTCTTC. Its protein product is CASSLTRDSSYNEQFF.

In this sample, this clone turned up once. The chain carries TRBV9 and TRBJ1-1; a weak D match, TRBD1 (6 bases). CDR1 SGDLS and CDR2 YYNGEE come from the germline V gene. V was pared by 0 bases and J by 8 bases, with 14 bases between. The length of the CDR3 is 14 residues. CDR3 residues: CASSVEDRGGEAFF. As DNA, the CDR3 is TGTGCCAGCAGCGTAGAGGATAGGGGGGGCGAAGCTTTCTTT.